A selection of T cell receptor beta chains follows, all from one sample in a study of CD4 and CD8 cells across lung adenocarcinoma regions. TCRdb analysed the PCR reads with MiXCR anew, one entry per CDR3 protein. The table shows nearly 9,500 distinct CDR3 sequences, with roughly 50% occurring only once. The sequenced material came from CD8+ T cells from the margin of a lung tumor. Source of these receptors: a female donor with lung adenocarcinoma. The CD4 and CD8 labels of this study may be unreliable. Each CDR3 is given with its conserved first and last residue. A D gene is named only where the DNA matches it firmly. Size is omitted from some rows. Given values are once, few, many or a class for expanded clones.

CDR3 protein: CASSQDGGQATDTQYF
CDR3 DNA: TGTGCCAGCAGCCAAGACGGGGGACAGGCCACAGATACGCAGTATTTT
D gene: TRBD1
V gene: TRBV3-1
J gene: TRBJ2-3
CDR3 length: 16
clone size: .

CDR3 protein: CARRGLDQNTQYF
CDR3 DNA: TGTGCCCGCAGAGGCCTTGACCAAAACACCCAGTACTTC
D gene: .
V gene: TRBV27
J gene: TRBJ2-5
CDR3 length: 13
clone size: .

CDR3 protein: CASSLTPGPLPGQGGAIQYF
CDR3 DNA: TGTGCCAGCAGCTTAACCCCGGGGCCCCTTCCGGGACAGGGGGGAGCTATTCAGTACTTC
D gene: TRBD1
V gene: TRBV11-3
J gene: TRBJ2-4
CDR3 length: 20
clone size: .

CDR3 protein: CASSWDRGNTEAFF
CDR3 DNA: TGTGCCAGCAGTTGGGACAGGGGGAACACTGAAGCTTTCTTT
D gene: TRBD1
V gene: TRBV6-5
J gene: TRBJ1-1
CDR3 length: 14
clone size: .

CDR3 protein: CASRGLAARDSETQYF
CDR3 DNA: TGTGCCAGCAGGGGCCTCGCGGCCCGGGACTCAGAGACCCAGTATTTC
D gene: .
V gene: TRBV6-1
J gene: TRBJ2-3
CDR3 length: 16
clone size: .

CDR3 protein: CASSLRRLNQPQHF
CDR3 DNA: TGTGCCAGCAGCTTAAGACGACTCAATCAGCCCCAGCATTTT
D gene: .
V gene: TRBV7-2
J gene: TRBJ1-5
CDR3 length: 14
clone size: few

CDR3 protein: CASSLRGDSSYNEQFF
CDR3 DNA: TGTGCCAGCAGCTTAAGGGGGGACAGCTCCTACAATGAGCAGTTCTTC
D gene: .
V gene: TRBV11-2
J gene: TRBJ2-1
CDR3 length: 16
clone size: few

CDR3 protein: CAGGPAGSKDTQYF
CDR3 DNA: TGTGCGGGGGGCCCGGCGGGCTCCAAAGATACGCAGTATTTT
D gene: .
V gene: TRBV12-3/TRBV12-4
J gene: TRBJ2-3
CDR3 length: 14
clone size: .

CDR3 protein: CASSPVPGDRDEQYF
CDR3 DNA: TGTGCCAGCAGCCCGGTTCCGGGGGACCGGGACGAGCAGTACTTC
D gene: .
V gene: TRBV6-1
J gene: TRBJ2-7
CDR3 length: 15
clone size: .

CDR3 protein: CASSSFSGLSYNEQYF
CDR3 DNA: TGTGCCAGCAGTAGCTTTAGCGGCCTCTCCTACAATGAGCAGTACTTC
D gene: .
V gene: TRBV12-3/TRBV12-4
J gene: TRBJ2-7
CDR3 length: 16
clone size: once

CDR3 protein: CATKGAGDGNIQYF
CDR3 DNA: TGTGCCACCAAGGGGGCCGGTGACGGAAACATTCAGTACTTC
D gene: TRBD1
V gene: TRBV10-3
J gene: TRBJ2-4
CDR3 length: 14
clone size: .

CDR3 protein: CASSPRGGIQETQYF
CDR3 DNA: TGTGCCAGCAGCCCCCGAGGGGGGATCCAAGAGACCCAGTACTTC
D gene: .
V gene: TRBV9
J gene: TRBJ2-5
CDR3 length: 15
clone size: few

CDR3 protein: CASSLGRVGGKDTQYF
CDR3 DNA: TGTGCCAGCAGTCTGGGACGAGTGGGAGGAAAAGATACTCAGTATTTT
D gene: .
V gene: TRBV27
J gene: TRBJ2-3
CDR3 length: 16
clone size: .

CDR3 protein: CASRVATGAQFF
CDR3 DNA: .
D gene: .
V gene: TRBV6-1
J gene: TRBJ2-2
CDR3 length: 12
clone size: .

CDR3 protein: CASSLGLAGGSLEQYF
CDR3 DNA: TGTGCCAGCAGCCTGGGACTAGCGGGAGGGTCGCTCGAGCAGTACTTC
D gene: TRBD2
V gene: TRBV3-1
J gene: TRBJ2-7
CDR3 length: 16
clone size: .

CDR3 protein: CASSILAGGGNEQFF
CDR3 DNA: TGCGCCAGCAGCATACTAGCGGGAGGGGGGAATGAGCAGTTCTTC
D gene: TRBD2
V gene: TRBV5-1
J gene: TRBJ2-1
CDR3 length: 15
clone size: few

CDR3 protein: CASSDRQGSNQPQHF
CDR3 DNA: TGTGCCAGCAGTGATCGACAGGGGTCGAATCAGCCCCAGCATTTT
D gene: TRBD1
V gene: TRBV6-1
J gene: TRBJ1-5
CDR3 length: 15
clone size: .

CDR3 protein: CASRTSGKNMQYF
CDR3 DNA: TGTGCCAGCAGGACTAGCGGCAAAAATATGCAGTACTTC
D gene: TRBD2
V gene: TRBV6-1
J gene: TRBJ2-7
CDR3 length: 13
clone size: .

CDR3 protein: CGSRGQGAKNIQYF
CDR3 DNA: TGCGGCAGCAGGGGGCAGGGAGCCAAAAATATTCAGTACTTC
D gene: TRBD1
V gene: TRBV10-2
J gene: TRBJ2-4
CDR3 length: 14
clone size: .

CDR3 protein: CASSSLGETQYF
CDR3 DNA: TGTGCCAGCAGTTCCTTGGGAGAGACCCAGTACTTC
D gene: .
V gene: TRBV28
J gene: TRBJ2-5
CDR3 length: 12
clone size: .

CDR3 protein: CASGGCVQNTQYF
CDR3 DNA: TGTGCCAGCGGAGGGTGTGTCCAAAACACCCAGTACTTC
D gene: .
V gene: TRBV27
J gene: TRBJ2-4
CDR3 length: 13
clone size: .

CDR3 protein: CASSYSAVSTDTQYF
CDR3 DNA: TGTGCCAGCAGTTACTCTGCCGTTAGCACAGATACGCAGTATTTT
D gene: .
V gene: TRBV6-5
J gene: TRBJ2-3
CDR3 length: 15
clone size: .

CDR3 protein: CASSRVNEQYF
CDR3 DNA: TGTGCCAGCTCGAGGGTAAATGAGCAGTACTTC
D gene: .
V gene: TRBV6-1
J gene: TRBJ2-7
CDR3 length: 11
clone size: .

CDR3 protein: CARGGLAGSTGELYF
CDR3 DNA: TGTGCCAGGGGCGGACTGGCGGGAAGCACCGGGGAGCTGTATTTT
D gene: .
V gene: TRBV6-1
J gene: TRBJ2-2
CDR3 length: 15
clone size: .